A selection of T cell receptor beta chains follows, all from one sample in a study of control samples from healthy donors and cancer patients. Method: immunoSEQ multiplex PCR; TCRdb's copy keeps in-frame clones and lacks some. The table shows approximately 50,000 clones, with roughly 87% occurring only once. Material for sequencing was PBMCs. Every receptor here comes from a man aged 55 to 70 with head and neck cancer. CDR3s include the opening cysteine and the closing phenylalanine or tryptophan. A D gene is named only where the DNA matches it firmly. The size entry is marked missing in some rows and otherwise reads once, few, many or a size class.

cdr3_nt cdr3_aa clone_size j_call d_call v_call
TGTGCCAGCAGTTACTCGGGGGTAAACCAGCCCCAGCATTTT CASSYSGVNQPQHF - TRBJ1-5 - TRBV6-6
TGTGCCAGCTCGGAGGGTAACTCGAATCAGCCCCAGCATTTT CASSEGNSNQPQHF few TRBJ1-5 - TRBV18
TGTGCCAGCTCACTTGCCCAAGAGACCCAGTACTTC CASSLAQETQYF - TRBJ2-5 - TRBV18
TGTGCCAGCAGCTTTAACGGCCAAGAGACCCAGTACTTC CASSFNGQETQYF once TRBJ2-5 - TRBV11-1
TGTGCCACCAGTGATGGTGGGCAGTCCCTTGGCCAGCCCCAGCATTTT CATSDGGQSLGQPQHF - TRBJ1-5 - TRBV24-1
TGTGCCAGCAGCGGCGGCAGTGGCACTAGCGGGAGAAATGAGCAGTTCTTC CASSGGSGTSGRNEQFF few TRBJ2-1 TRBD2 TRBV9
TGTGCCAGCAGTTACCGAAGGGACAGACGCTCCTATAATTCACCCCTCCACTTT CASSYRRDRRSYNSPLHF - TRBJ1-6 TRBD1 TRBV6-2/TRBV6-3
TGCGCCAGCAGCGAAGGGTCAGGGGCCTGGAATGAGCAGTTCTTC CASSEGSGAWNEQFF - TRBJ2-1 - TRBV5-1
TGTGCCAGCAGTTATGGCCTAGCGGTGAACACCGGGGAGCTGTTTTTT CASSYGLAVNTGELFF few TRBJ2-2 TRBD2 TRBV6-5
TGTGCCAGCAGTGCCTACCCCGGGACTAGCGCCAGGGGCTCCTACAATGAGCAGTTCTTC CASSAYPGTSARGSYNEQFF once TRBJ2-1 TRBD2 TRBV6-1
TGTGCCAGCAGCTTAAAGACCCCCCCGGGAGAGCAGTACTTC CASSLKTPPGEQYF - TRBJ2-7 - TRBV7-9
TGTGCCAGCAGCCATGGAGGGCGGGGGGCCAAGGAGCAGTACTTC CASSHGGRGAKEQYF - TRBJ2-7 TRBD2 TRBV11-1
TGTGCCAGTATGGGTATAGGCACAGATACGCAGTATTTT CASMGIGTDTQYF - TRBJ2-3 - TRBV19
TGTGCCAGTAGTCGGACAGGGTTGGATCCCGGGGAGCTGTTTTTT CASSRTGLDPGELFF few TRBJ2-2 TRBD1 TRBV19
TGTGCCAGCAGTTTAGGACGACCCGACAGGGTCTACTCCTACGAGCAGTACTTC CASSLGRPDRVYSYEQYF - TRBJ2-7 TRBD1 TRBV28
TGTGCCAGCAGCTTGGAACCCACAGGGTACTATGGCTACACCTTC CASSLEPTGYYGYTF - TRBJ1-2 - TRBV7-3
TGTGCCAGCAGTTTTAATGCGGGGCAGCCCCAGCATTTT CASSFNAGQPQHF - TRBJ1-5 - TRBV12-3/TRBV12-4
TGTGCCAGCAGTGAAGTAGGACAGGGGGTTAGAGGCTACACCTTC CASSEVGQGVRGYTF - TRBJ1-2 TRBD1 TRBV2
TGTGCCAGCAGGGGCCGGGACAGGGGGCGTCAAGGAACTGAAGCTTTCTTT CASRGRDRGRQGTEAFF - TRBJ1-1 TRBD1 TRBV7-9
TGTGCCAGCAGCCCAACAGCGGCGGGAGGGCAGGGGACCCAGTACTTC CASSPTAAGGQGTQYF - TRBJ2-5 TRBD2 TRBV5-5
TGTGCCAGCAGTCCTCAGGGCGGGGACACCATATATTTT CASSPQGGDTIYF - TRBJ1-3 - TRBV28
TGTGCCAGCTCACCCGATAACTATGGCTACACCTTC CASSPDNYGYTF - TRBJ1-2 - TRBV18
TGTGCCAGCAGCCGTCCGAGGGAGACCCAGTACTTC CASSRPRETQYF - TRBJ2-5 - TRBV7-2
TGTGCCAGCAGATCAGGTAGCGGGGCCGATGAGCAGTTCTTC CASRSGSGADEQFF - TRBJ2-1 TRBD2 TRBV2
TGCAGTGCAAGCCCCGGGGCTGAAGCTTTCTTT CSASPGAEAFF - TRBJ1-1 - TRBV20-1
TGTGCCACCAGCAGAGATTTGGTAACCCCGGCCAACGTCCTGACTTTC CATSRDLVTPANVLTF - TRBJ2-6 - TRBV15
TGTGCCAGCAGCGTGGACAGGGGTCTACCTGGGGCCAACGTCCTGACTTTC CASSVDRGLPGANVLTF - TRBJ2-6 TRBD1 TRBV7-2
TGTGCCAGCAGCGTAGAGGTGGGGTGGGAGCAGTACTTC CASSVEVGWEQYF few TRBJ2-7 - TRBV9
TGCGCCAGCAGCCCGATGGGCAGTACTGCAACTAATGAAAAACTGTTTTTT CASSPMGSTATNEKLFF few TRBJ1-4 - TRBV4-3
TGTGCCACCAGGGGGGGGACATTTAATTCACCCCTCCACTTT CATRGGTFNSPLHF once TRBJ1-6 TRBD1 TRBV19
TGTGCCAGCAGCCCCAACCTAGGGAGCCAAGAGACCCAGTACTTC CASSPNLGSQETQYF once TRBJ2-5 - TRBV7-2
TGTGCCAGCAACTCCGCCGCAGGGGGTGGAGTGTATGGCTACACCTTC CASNSAAGGGVYGYTF - TRBJ1-2 TRBD1 TRBV28
TGTGCCAGCAGCCGACAGGATAATTCACCCCTCCACTTT CASSRQDNSPLHF - TRBJ1-6 - TRBV28
TGTGCCAGTAGTATAGGACTCCGCCGCACAGATACGCAGTATTTT CASSIGLRRTDTQYF - TRBJ2-3 - TRBV19
TGTGCCAGCAGGTCGACTGCGAGCTCCTACGAGCAGTACTTC CASRSTASSYEQYF - TRBJ2-7 - TRBV28
TGTGCCAGCAGCCCGCCCGGGACAGGGGGAACCGGGGAGCTGTTTTTT CASSPPGTGGTGELFF - TRBJ2-2 TRBD1 TRBV2
TGTGCCAGCAGTTACTATCGCGTGACAGCGAATTCACCCCTCCACTTT CASSYYRVTANSPLHF - TRBJ1-6 - TRBV6-5
TGTGCCAGCAGTTCAGGGACAGGGGACTCCTACGAGCAGTACTTC CASSSGTGDSYEQYF - TRBJ2-7 TRBD1 TRBV27
TGCGCCAGCAGCCAAGATCTAAGGGGACTATGGGGCTACACCTTC CASSQDLRGLWGYTF - TRBJ1-2 - TRBV4-3
TGTGCCAGCAGTGTGACTGGAGATACGCAGTATTTT CASSVTGDTQYF - TRBJ2-3 - TRBV2
TGTGCCAGCGAGTCCGGGACAGACTTCTACGAGCAGTACTTC CASESGTDFYEQYF - TRBJ2-7 TRBD1 TRBV2
TGTGCCAGCAGCCCTATAGCGGGAGCGGCTCAGTTCTTC CASSPIAGAAQFF - TRBJ2-1 TRBD2 TRBV9
TGTGCCAGCAAACTAACTAATTCACCCCTCCACTTT CASKLTNSPLHF few TRBJ1-6 - TRBV28
TGTGCCAGCAGCCTCAGGGACAGGGATGGCACTGAAGCTTTCTTT CASSLRDRDGTEAFF - TRBJ1-1 TRBD1 TRBV3-1/TRBV3-2
TGTGCCAGCACTCAAACGGGGTGGCTAGCGGGGGGAGGCCAAGAGACCCAGTACTTC CASTQTGWLAGGGQETQYF - TRBJ2-5 TRBD2 TRBV28
TGCAGCGCCGAAACCCGAAAAGGGGCCGGTGAGCAGTTCTTC CSAETRKGAGEQFF - TRBJ2-1 - TRBV29-1
TGTGCCAGCAGCTTACGGGGGAGGGAGGGCTACACCTTC CASSLRGREGYTF - TRBJ1-2 - TRBV7-9
TGTGCCAGCAGTCGGGACAGGGATAAGGGCTACACCTTC CASSRDRDKGYTF - TRBJ1-2 TRBD1 TRBV7-2
TGTGCCAGCAGCCAAACAGGCCACGAGCAGTACTTC CASSQTGHEQYF - TRBJ2-7 - TRBV3-1/TRBV3-2
TGTGCCAGTAGTATATCCAGGGCTCAAGAGACCCAGTACTTC CASSISRAQETQYF - TRBJ2-5 - TRBV19
TGTGCCAGCAGCTTGTTGAACGAGCAGTACTTC CASSLLNEQYF - TRBJ2-7 - TRBV5-8
TGTGCCAGTAGTAGAATACCGATGAACACTGAAGCTTTCTTT CASSRIPMNTEAFF - TRBJ1-1 - TRBV19
TGTGCCAGTACATCAGAGAAACTGAACACTGAAGCTTTCTTT CASTSEKLNTEAFF - TRBJ1-1 - TRBV19
TGTGCCAGCAGCCCGGTCCGAAATCGGCGGGGGAAAGAGACCCAGTACTTC CASSPVRNRRGKETQYF - TRBJ2-5 TRBD2 TRBV14
TGTGCCAAGGAAAGGAGGAACACTGAAGCTTTCTTT CAKERRNTEAFF - TRBJ1-1 - TRBV5-8
TGTGCCAGCAGCTTATCGGGGGGGCTTGTGACAGATACGCAGTATTTT CASSLSGGLVTDTQYF few TRBJ2-3 TRBD2 TRBV7-3
TGTGCCAGCAGTTTAGGGGGAGGTCCGGCCGAGCAGTACTTC CASSLGGGPAEQYF - TRBJ2-7 - TRBV27
TGTGCCAGCAGTCTAGTGACAGTTGGCGAGCAGTACTTC CASSLVTVGEQYF - TRBJ2-7 - TRBV7-9
TGTGCCAGCAAGGGGCTAACCGGGACTAGCGGCTCCTACGAGCAGTACTTC CASKGLTGTSGSYEQYF - TRBJ2-7 TRBD2 TRBV27